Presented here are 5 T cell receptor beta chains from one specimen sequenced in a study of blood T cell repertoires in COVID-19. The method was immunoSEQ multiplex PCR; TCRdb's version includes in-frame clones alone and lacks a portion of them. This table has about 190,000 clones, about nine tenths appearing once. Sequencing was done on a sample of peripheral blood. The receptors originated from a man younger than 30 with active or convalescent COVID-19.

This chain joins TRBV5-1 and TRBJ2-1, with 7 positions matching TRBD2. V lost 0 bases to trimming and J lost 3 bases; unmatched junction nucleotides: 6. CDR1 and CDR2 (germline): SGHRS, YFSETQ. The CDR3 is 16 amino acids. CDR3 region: CASSLAGGSGYNEQFF. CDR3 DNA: TGCGCCAGCAGCTTGGCCGGGGGGAGTGGCTACAATGAGCAGTTCTTC.

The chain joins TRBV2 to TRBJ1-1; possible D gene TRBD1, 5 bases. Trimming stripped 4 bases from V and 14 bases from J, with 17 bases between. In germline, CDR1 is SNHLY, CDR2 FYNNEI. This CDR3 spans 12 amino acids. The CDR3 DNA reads TGTGCCAGCAGTGGAGCAAACGGGGGAGGGTTCTTT. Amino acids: CASSGANGGGFF.

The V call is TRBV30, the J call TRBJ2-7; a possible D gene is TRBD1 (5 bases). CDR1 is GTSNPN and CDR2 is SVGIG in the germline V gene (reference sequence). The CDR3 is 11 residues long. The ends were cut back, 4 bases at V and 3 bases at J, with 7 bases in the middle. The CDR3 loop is CAWTQGYEQYF. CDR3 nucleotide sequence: TGTGCCTGGACGCAGGGCTACGAGCAGTACTTC.

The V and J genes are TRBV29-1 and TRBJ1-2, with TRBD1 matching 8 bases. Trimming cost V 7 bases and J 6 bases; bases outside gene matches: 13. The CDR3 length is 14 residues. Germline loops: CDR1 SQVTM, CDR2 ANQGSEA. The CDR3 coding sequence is TGCAGCGCGAGTATAATGGGACAGGAGAATGGCTACACCTTC. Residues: CSASIMGQENGYTF.

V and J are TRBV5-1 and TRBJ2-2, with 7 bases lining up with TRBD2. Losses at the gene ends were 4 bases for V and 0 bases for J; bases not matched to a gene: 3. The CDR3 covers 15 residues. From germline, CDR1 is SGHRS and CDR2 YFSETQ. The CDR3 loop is CASSRAGPNTGELFF. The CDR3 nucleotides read TGCGCCAGCAGCCGAGCGGGGCCGAACACCGGGGAGCTGTTTTTT.